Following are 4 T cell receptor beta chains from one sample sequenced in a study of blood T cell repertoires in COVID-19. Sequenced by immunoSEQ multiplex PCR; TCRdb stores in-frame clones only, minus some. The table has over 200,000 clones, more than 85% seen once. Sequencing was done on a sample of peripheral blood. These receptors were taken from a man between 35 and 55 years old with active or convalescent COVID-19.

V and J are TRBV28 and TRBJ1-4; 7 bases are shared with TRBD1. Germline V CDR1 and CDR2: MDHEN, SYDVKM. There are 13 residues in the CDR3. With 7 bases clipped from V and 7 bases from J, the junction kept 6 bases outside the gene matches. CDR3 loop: CASTTGTAEKLFF. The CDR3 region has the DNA TGTGCCAGCACCACGGGGACAGCTGAAAAACTGTTTTTT.

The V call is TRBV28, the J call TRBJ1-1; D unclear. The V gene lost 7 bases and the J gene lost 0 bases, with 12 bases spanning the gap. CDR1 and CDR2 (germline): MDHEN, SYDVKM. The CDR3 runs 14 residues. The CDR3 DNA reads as TGTGCCAGCAATGGTGACATTATGAACACTGAAGCTTTCTTT. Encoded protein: CASNGDIMNTEAFF.

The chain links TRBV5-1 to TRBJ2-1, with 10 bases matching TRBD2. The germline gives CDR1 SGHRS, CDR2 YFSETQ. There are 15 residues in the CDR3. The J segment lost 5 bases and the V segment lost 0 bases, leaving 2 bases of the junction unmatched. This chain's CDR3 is CASSLVTSGNNEQFF. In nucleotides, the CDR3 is TGCGCCAGCAGCTTGGTTACTAGCGGGAACAATGAGCAGTTCTTC.

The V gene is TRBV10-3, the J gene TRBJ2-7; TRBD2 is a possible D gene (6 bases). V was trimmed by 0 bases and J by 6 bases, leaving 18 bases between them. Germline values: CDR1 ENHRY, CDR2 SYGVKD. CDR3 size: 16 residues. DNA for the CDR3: TGTGCCATCAGTGAGTCGAATCGGGGGAGCCGGGGCGAGCAGTACTTC. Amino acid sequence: CAISESNRGSRGEQYF.